This T cell receptor (beta chain) emerged from a study of T cell responses to AZD1222 COVID-19 vaccine. Clones were read by immunoSEQ multiplex PCR, and TCRdb kept only the in-frame ones, dropping some. The repertoire includes 95,000 to 100,000 clones, 90% of them detected once, and approximately 1.2% sits in the top ten. Germline V gene sequence: CDR1 LNHDA, CDR2 SQIVND (reference sequence). V was clipped by 3 bases and J by 2 bases, with 17 bases between them. The CDR3 sequence is 17 residues long. V and J are TRBV19 and TRBJ2-1, with D possibly called TRBD1 or TRBD2 (5 bases each). The sequence was obtained from an adult in good health. The specimen comprised peripheral blood, sampled on day 0 of AZD1222 vaccination. The CDR3 nucleotides are TGTGCCAGTAGTATTGGGACCGTTGGGGCAGCCTACAATGAGCAGTTCTTC. Its protein product is CASSIGTVGAAYNEQFF.